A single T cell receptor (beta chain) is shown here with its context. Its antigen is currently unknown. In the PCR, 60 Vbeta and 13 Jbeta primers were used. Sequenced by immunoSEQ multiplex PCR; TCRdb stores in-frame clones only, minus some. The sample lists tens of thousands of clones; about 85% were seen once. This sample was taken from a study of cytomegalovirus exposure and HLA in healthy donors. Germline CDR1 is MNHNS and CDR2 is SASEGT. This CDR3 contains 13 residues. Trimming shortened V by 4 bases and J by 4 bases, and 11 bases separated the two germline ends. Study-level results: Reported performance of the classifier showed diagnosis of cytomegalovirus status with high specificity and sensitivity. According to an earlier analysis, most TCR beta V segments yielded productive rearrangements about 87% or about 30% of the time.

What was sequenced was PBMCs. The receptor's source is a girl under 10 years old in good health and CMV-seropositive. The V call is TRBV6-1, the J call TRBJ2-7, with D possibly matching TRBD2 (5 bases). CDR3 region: CASSVGSRYEQYF. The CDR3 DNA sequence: TGTGCCAGCAGTGTGGGGAGTCGATACGAGCAGTACTTC.